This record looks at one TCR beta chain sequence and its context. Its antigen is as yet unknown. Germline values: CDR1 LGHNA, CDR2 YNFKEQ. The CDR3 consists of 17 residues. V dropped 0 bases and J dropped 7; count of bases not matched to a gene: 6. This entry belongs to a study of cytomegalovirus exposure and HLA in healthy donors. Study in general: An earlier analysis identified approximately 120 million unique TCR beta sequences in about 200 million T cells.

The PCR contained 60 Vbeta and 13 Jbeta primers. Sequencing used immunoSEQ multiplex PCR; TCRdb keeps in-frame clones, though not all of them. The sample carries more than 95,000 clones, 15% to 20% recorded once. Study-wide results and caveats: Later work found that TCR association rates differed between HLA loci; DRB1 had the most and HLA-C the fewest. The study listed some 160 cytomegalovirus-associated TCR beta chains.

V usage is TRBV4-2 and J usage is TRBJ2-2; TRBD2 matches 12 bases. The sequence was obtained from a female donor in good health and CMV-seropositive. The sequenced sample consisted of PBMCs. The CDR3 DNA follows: TGTGCCAGCAGCCAAGACCCTAGCGGGAGGGCCAACGGGGAGCTGTTTTTT. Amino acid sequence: CASSQDPSGRANGELFF.